Listed below are T cell receptor beta chains from one sample, sequenced in a study of OX40 agonist ivuxolimab in advanced cancers. Repertoires were generated with immunoSEQ multiplex PCR, while TCRdb's copy carries only in-frame clones and drops some. The table shows approximately 82,000 clones, with more than 75% occurring only once. The specimen comprised CD4+ or CD8+ T cells sorted from blood, sampled in a trial of the OX40 agonist ivuxolimab. Source of these receptors: an adult with an advanced solid tumor such as melanoma, head and neck, liver or kidney cancer. CDR3s include the opening cysteine and the closing phenylalanine or tryptophan. The order of the fields is V gene, CDR3 length, D gene, clone size, J gene, CDR3 DNA, CDR3 protein. D genes are given only for firm matches. Clone size is stated in some rows and not others, as once, few, many or a class when expanded.

v_gene: TRBV7-6; len: 14; d_gene: TRBD2; abundance: once; j_gene: TRBJ2-1; CDR3nt: TGTGCCAGCAGCTCGCGGGGGGGCGGGTATGAGCAGTTCTTC; CDR3aa: CASSSRGGGYEQFF
v_gene: TRBV5-1; len: 13; d_gene: NA; abundance: NA; j_gene: TRBJ2-5; CDR3nt: TGCGCCAGCCACAGGGATTTAGGGGAGACCCAGTACTTC; CDR3aa: CASHRDLGETQYF
v_gene: TRBV5-6; len: 14; d_gene: TRBD1; abundance: NA; j_gene: TRBJ2-5; CDR3nt: TGTGCCAGCAGCTTTTCAGGGGGCCTGGAGACCCAGTACTTC; CDR3aa: CASSFSGGLETQYF
v_gene: TRBV18; len: 13; d_gene: NA; abundance: NA; j_gene: TRBJ1-3; CDR3nt: TGTGCCAGCTCATTCGCGGGGCAGAACACCATATATTTT; CDR3aa: CASSFAGQNTIYF
v_gene: TRBV11-3; len: 14; d_gene: NA; abundance: NA; j_gene: TRBJ2-1; CDR3nt: TGTGCCAGCAGCTTAGGACCTACGGACAGCGAGCAGTTCTTC; CDR3aa: CASSLGPTDSEQFF
v_gene: TRBV30; len: 12; d_gene: NA; abundance: NA; j_gene: TRBJ2-5; CDR3nt: TGTGCCTGGAGTCCCAAAGGGGAGACCCAGTACTTC; CDR3aa: CAWSPKGETQYF
v_gene: TRBV10-3; len: 15; d_gene: TRBD2; abundance: NA; j_gene: TRBJ2-1; CDR3nt: TGTGCCATCAGTGCCGGGGAGCGGGGGGAACGTGAGCAGTTCTTC; CDR3aa: CAISAGERGEREQFF
v_gene: TRBV25-1; len: 16; d_gene: NA; abundance: NA; j_gene: TRBJ1-6; CDR3nt: TGTGCCAGCACCGAACGTGGAGGGTCCTATAATTCACCCCTCCACTTT; CDR3aa: CASTERGGSYNSPLHF
v_gene: TRBV5-6; len: 12; d_gene: NA; abundance: once; j_gene: TRBJ1-5; CDR3nt: TGTGCCAGCAGCTTGGCGGGGCAGCCCCAGCATTTT; CDR3aa: CASSLAGQPQHF
v_gene: TRBV6-1; len: 15; d_gene: NA; abundance: NA; j_gene: TRBJ1-5; CDR3nt: TGTGCCAGCAGTGAAGCTGGGGTTCCCAATCAGCCCCAGCATTTT; CDR3aa: CASSEAGVPNQPQHF
v_gene: TRBV7-2; len: 14; d_gene: TRBD2; abundance: NA; j_gene: TRBJ2-7; CDR3nt: TGTGCCAGCAGCCGACTAGCGGGAGGCTACGAGCAGTACTTC; CDR3aa: CASSRLAGGYEQYF
v_gene: TRBV9; len: 19; d_gene: TRBD2; abundance: NA; j_gene: TRBJ2-1; CDR3nt: TGTGCCAGCAGCGTAGCGGGAACTAGCGGGGGTTCGTCCTACAATGAGCAGTTCTTC; CDR3aa: CASSVAGTSGGSSYNEQFF
v_gene: TRBV7-2; len: 13; d_gene: NA; abundance: NA; j_gene: TRBJ2-5; CDR3nt: TGTGCCAGCAGCTTAAGGCAGGGAGAGACCCAGTACTTC; CDR3aa: CASSLRQGETQYF
v_gene: TRBV19; len: 15; d_gene: NA; abundance: NA; j_gene: TRBJ1-1; CDR3nt: TGTGCCAGTAGCTTGCCCGGGACGAGTAACACTGAAGCTTTCTTT; CDR3aa: CASSLPGTSNTEAFF
v_gene: TRBV6-5; len: 16; d_gene: TRBD2; abundance: once; j_gene: TRBJ2-7; CDR3nt: TGTGCCAGCAGTTACTCCCCCAGCGGGGAGTTGGGCGAGCAGTACTTC; CDR3aa: CASSYSPSGELGEQYF
v_gene: TRBV5-5; len: 14; d_gene: NA; abundance: NA; j_gene: TRBJ1-3; CDR3nt: TGTGCCAGCTCGACAGTCCTCTCTGGAAACACCATATATTTT; CDR3aa: CASSTVLSGNTIYF
v_gene: TRBV6-1; len: 11; d_gene: NA; abundance: NA; j_gene: TRBJ1-2; CDR3nt: TGTGCCAGCAGCGGGACCGCCAAGCAAGCCTTC; CDR3aa: CASSGTAKQAF
v_gene: TRBV4-1; len: 15; d_gene: NA; abundance: once; j_gene: TRBJ2-7; CDR3nt: TGCGCCAGCAGCCAAGGGTTCGCAGGGCCCTACGAGCAGTACTTC; CDR3aa: CASSQGFAGPYEQYF
v_gene: TRBV6-1; len: 18; d_gene: TRBD2; abundance: once; j_gene: TRBJ2-1; CDR3nt: TGTGCCAGCAGTGAAGCTACGACGGGGGGGCTAACCTACAATGAGCAGTTCTTC; CDR3aa: CASSEATTGGLTYNEQFF
v_gene: TRBV7-8; len: 13; d_gene: NA; abundance: NA; j_gene: TRBJ1-1; CDR3nt: TGTGCCAGCAGCCCACTCATGAACACTGAAGCTTTCTTT; CDR3aa: CASSPLMNTEAFF
v_gene: TRBV18; len: 15; d_gene: TRBD2; abundance: NA; j_gene: TRBJ2-3; CDR3nt: TGTGCCAGCTCACCACTCTCACTAGCGAGAGATACGCAGTATTTT; CDR3aa: CASSPLSLARDTQYF
v_gene: TRBV18; len: 16; d_gene: NA; abundance: NA; j_gene: TRBJ1-3; CDR3nt: TGTGCCAGCTCACCCGTATCCGGCAGCTCTGGAAACACCATATATTTT; CDR3aa: CASSPVSGSSGNTIYF
v_gene: TRBV11-2; len: 13; d_gene: NA; abundance: NA; j_gene: TRBJ1-2; CDR3nt: TGTGCCAGCAGCTCGGACCCAGCCTATGGCTACACCTTC; CDR3aa: CASSSDPAYGYTF
v_gene: TRBV29-1; len: 11; d_gene: TRBD1; abundance: NA; j_gene: TRBJ1-3; CDR3nt: TGCAGCGTAGGTCAGGGGGACACCATATATTTT; CDR3aa: CSVGQGDTIYF
v_gene: TRBV6-1; len: 14; d_gene: TRBD2; abundance: NA; j_gene: TRBJ2-3; CDR3nt: TGTGCCAGCAGTGTGGGACTAGGCACAGATACGCAGTATTTT; CDR3aa: CASSVGLGTDTQYF
v_gene: TRBV19; len: 13; d_gene: TRBD1; abundance: NA; j_gene: TRBJ2-7; CDR3nt: TGTGCCAGTAGTCCGACAGGGGTATACGAGCAGTACTTC; CDR3aa: CASSPTGVYEQYF
v_gene: TRBV29-1; len: 12; d_gene: NA; abundance: NA; j_gene: TRBJ2-7; CDR3nt: TGCAGCGGCCGGGACGACTCCTACGAGCAGTACTTC; CDR3aa: CSGRDDSYEQYF
v_gene: TRBV28; len: 14; d_gene: NA; abundance: NA; j_gene: TRBJ1-2; CDR3nt: TGTGCCAGCAGTTTATATCGGGGGTTGGGCGGCTACACCTTC; CDR3aa: CASSLYRGLGGYTF
v_gene: TRBV5-1; len: 14; d_gene: TRBD2; abundance: NA; j_gene: TRBJ2-1; CDR3nt: TGCGCCAGCAGCTTGGGGACTAGTCGCAATGAGCAGTTCTTC; CDR3aa: CASSLGTSRNEQFF
v_gene: TRBV5-1; len: 15; d_gene: NA; abundance: NA; j_gene: TRBJ2-5; CDR3nt: TGCGCCAGCAGCTCAATGCCGGGGACCCGGGAGACCCAGTACTTC; CDR3aa: CASSSMPGTRETQYF
v_gene: TRBV7-2; len: 19; d_gene: TRBD2; abundance: NA; j_gene: TRBJ2-1; CDR3nt: TGTGCCAGCAGCTTAGCGGGGGCACTAGCGGGGGGCCGGTACAATGAGCAGTTCTTC; CDR3aa: CASSLAGALAGGRYNEQFF
v_gene: TRBV5-4; len: 13; d_gene: NA; abundance: NA; j_gene: TRBJ1-2; CDR3nt: TGTGCCAGCAGCTTGGGACAGAACTATGGCTACACCTTC; CDR3aa: CASSLGQNYGYTF
v_gene: TRBV19; len: 17; d_gene: NA; abundance: NA; j_gene: TRBJ1-2; CDR3nt: TGTGCCAGTAGTATTAGCGGGGCAGGGAAATGGATATATGGCTACACCTTC; CDR3aa: CASSISGAGKWIYGYTF
v_gene: TRBV2; len: 15; d_gene: TRBD1; abundance: NA; j_gene: TRBJ2-3; CDR3nt: TGTGCCAGCAGTCCCGGGACAGGGGTCACAGATACGCAGTATTTT; CDR3aa: CASSPGTGVTDTQYF
v_gene: TRBV7-6; len: 13; d_gene: NA; abundance: NA; j_gene: TRBJ1-2; CDR3nt: TGTGCCAGCAGCTTTGGGCAGGGTGGGGGCTACACCTTC; CDR3aa: CASSFGQGGGYTF
v_gene: TRBV30; len: 17; d_gene: NA; abundance: NA; j_gene: TRBJ2-5; CDR3nt: TGTGCCTGGAGTGTAAGGAGGCAGGGTAGACTCCAAGAGACCCAGTACTTC; CDR3aa: CAWSVRRQGRLQETQYF
v_gene: TRBV2; len: 14; d_gene: TRBD1; abundance: NA; j_gene: TRBJ1-5; CDR3nt: TGTGCCAGCAGCGGGACAGGGGGCGTTCAGCCCCAGCATTTT; CDR3aa: CASSGTGGVQPQHF
v_gene: TRBV15; len: 18; d_gene: NA; abundance: NA; j_gene: TRBJ1-2; CDR3nt: TGTGCCACCAGCAGAGGGGACGAGGTTGTTGGGGATAGCTATGGCTACACCTTC; CDR3aa: CATSRGDEVVGDSYGYTF
v_gene: TRBV9; len: 17; d_gene: TRBD2; abundance: NA; j_gene: TRBJ2-3; CDR3nt: TGTGCCAGCAGCGTAACTAGCGGGAGAGGAGGCACAGATACGCAGTATTTT; CDR3aa: CASSVTSGRGGTDTQYF
v_gene: TRBV4-2; len: 14; d_gene: NA; abundance: NA; j_gene: TRBJ1-2; CDR3nt: TGTGCCAGCAGCCAAATAACAGGGAGCTATGGCTACACCTTC; CDR3aa: CASSQITGSYGYTF
v_gene: TRBV7-9; len: 13; d_gene: NA; abundance: NA; j_gene: TRBJ2-1; CDR3nt: TGTGCCAGCAGCAACACAGGTTCCAATGAGCAGTTCTTC; CDR3aa: CASSNTGSNEQFF
v_gene: TRBV29-1; len: 14; d_gene: NA; abundance: once; j_gene: TRBJ1-1; CDR3nt: TGCAGCGTTGAGCCGTTGGTTTCCGGTGCTGAAGCTTTCTTT; CDR3aa: CSVEPLVSGAEAFF
v_gene: TRBV7-2; len: 14; d_gene: TRBD2; abundance: NA; j_gene: TRBJ2-1; CDR3nt: TGTGCCAGCAGCTTATCACTAGCGGGCAATGAGCAGTTCTTC; CDR3aa: CASSLSLAGNEQFF
v_gene: TRBV6-5; len: 15; d_gene: NA; abundance: once; j_gene: TRBJ1-2; CDR3nt: TGTGCCAGCTCCCGACACCTACAGGGCGACTATGGCTACACCTTC; CDR3aa: CASSRHLQGDYGYTF
v_gene: TRBV25-1; len: 14; d_gene: NA; abundance: NA; j_gene: TRBJ2-3; CDR3nt: TGTGCCAGCAGGGGACAACTGAGCACAGATACGCAGTATTTT; CDR3aa: CASRGQLSTDTQYF
v_gene: TRBV7-6; len: 17; d_gene: TRBD2; abundance: NA; j_gene: TRBJ2-1; CDR3nt: TGTGCCAGCAGCGGGGGGACTAGCGGAGGTGGCCACAATGAGCAGTTCTTC; CDR3aa: CASSGGTSGGGHNEQFF